Each of the 30 T cell receptor beta chains below was sequenced from the same sample in a study of vaccination effects on CD4 cells after COVID-19. Antigen-specific CD4+ T cells were first expanded with viral peptide pools by the ViraFEST assay and only then sequenced. Cells that had been cultured for 9 to 10 days were the source of isolated CD4+ T cells. The study found no prior SARS-CoV-2 infection in the vaccine recipients, who tested negative for nucleocapsid antibodies. The antigens for these receptors are not known. Produced via immunoSEQ multiplex PCR; TCRdb's table is partial and in-frame only. The sample comprises 30,000 to 45,000 clones, about two thirds of which are singletons, and approximately 22% rests with the top ten. Sequenced material: CD4+ T cells from PBMCs cultured with SARS-CoV-2 spike peptides, taken before COVID-19 vaccination. These receptor sequences come from a human donor who received a COVID-19 vaccine.

The chain is built from TRBV6-6 and TRBJ1-5, with unresolved D. Trimming removed 2 bases from V and 1 base from J, with 12 bases in between. Germline CDR1 and CDR2: MNHNY and SVGAGI (reference sequence). CDR3 length: 16 amino acids. Written as DNA, the CDR3 is TGTGCCAGCAGTTACCTAGGGAGATCGAGCAATCAGCCCCAGCATTTT. It translates to CASSYLGRSSNQPQHF.

This chain connects TRBV7-6 to TRBJ2-7; D is unresolved. The germline V gene has CDR1 SGHVS and CDR2 FNYEAQ. V was trimmed by 5 bases and J by 3 bases, leaving 17 bases between them. The CDR3 is made up of 15 amino acids. The CDR3 is CASSRQQASYYEQYF. The CDR3 nucleotides read TGTGCCAGCAGCCGACAACAAGCTTCCTACTACGAGCAGTACTTC.

This chain links TRBV27 with TRBJ2-2, with 8 bases that match TRBD1. The V gene's germline CDR1 is MNHEY and CDR2 SMNVEV (reference sequence). J was trimmed by 0 bases and V by 2 bases; bases with no gene match: 5. This CDR3 contains 17 residues. CDR3 sequence (DNA): TGTGCCAGCAGTTTAGATGTGGGACAGGCGAACACCGGGGAGCTGTTTTTT. Residues: CASSLDVGQANTGELFF.

The chain joins TRBV30 to TRBJ2-5, with 9 bases lining up with TRBD2. CDR1 is GTSNPN and CDR2 is SVGIG in the germline V gene (reference sequence). Trimming at V came to 3 bases and at J to 5 bases, leaving 7 bases not matched to a gene. The CDR3 is 14 amino acids. CDR3 nucleotides: TGTGCCTGGAGCCGCGGGACTAGCAGGGAGACCCAGTACTTC. Translating it yields CAWSRGTSRETQYF.

This chain joins TRBV19 and TRBJ2-3; TRBD2 agrees at 7 bases. Germline V gene lookup returns CDR1 LNHDA and CDR2 SQIVND (reference sequence). This CDR3 comprises 16 residues. The ends lost 7 bases at V and 2 bases at J; junction bases unmatched: 12. CDR3 region: CASKTVAGTLTDTQYF. The CDR3, as DNA: TGTGCCAGTAAGACGGTAGCGGGCACCCTCACAGATACGCAGTATTTT.

The V gene is TRBV5-4, the J gene TRBJ1-2; unclear D gene. V was trimmed by 0 bases and J by 4 bases, leaving 10 bases between them. Germline-derived CDR1 and CDR2 are SGHNT and YYREEE (reference sequence). This CDR3 has 14 residues. In DNA, the CDR3 is TGTGCCAGCAGCTTGGACGGCTTGATCTATGGCTACACCTTC. It yields the protein CASSLDGLIYGYTF.

The rearrangement links TRBV30 to TRBJ1-1; D possibly corresponds to TRBD1 (5 bases). The germline V gene encodes CDR1 GTSNPN and CDR2 SVGIG (reference sequence). This CDR3 contains 15 residues. The V gene lost 0 bases and the J gene lost 0 bases, with 11 bases spanning the gap. The CDR3 protein is CAWSVHGGMNTEAFF. The DNA of the CDR3 is TGTGCCTGGAGTGTCCATGGGGGGATGAACACTGAAGCTTTCTTT.

This clone was observed a handful of times. This sequence joins TRBV24-1 and TRBJ2-3; 7 nucleotides match TRBD2. Germline V lookup: CDR1 KGHDR, CDR2 SFDVKD. Trimming at V came to 4 bases and at J to 0 bases, leaving 3 bases not matched to a gene. The CDR3 loop spans 15 amino acids. CDR3 region: CATSETSASTDTQYF. CDR3 nucleotide sequence: TGTGCCACCAGTGAAACTAGCGCTAGCACAGATACGCAGTATTTT.

The gene calls are TRBV5-4 and TRBJ2-3, with unresolved D. CDR1 is SGHNT and CDR2 is YYREEE in the germline V gene (reference sequence). The CDR3 is made up of 12 amino acids. Trimming pared 1 base from V and 3 bases from J, leaving 3 bases between. CDR3 sequence (DNA): TGTGCCAGCAGCTTGAAGACAGATACGCAGTATTTT. Its translation is CASSLKTDTQYF.

The chain has TRBV28 and TRBJ2-1, with D unclear. Germline CDR1 is MDHEN and CDR2 is SYDVKM. The V gene lost 2 bases and the J gene lost 6 bases, with 11 bases spanning the gap. This CDR3 is built from 14 residues. This CDR3 is CASSLMALSNEQFF. The DNA for the CDR3 is TGTGCCAGCAGTTTAATGGCCTTGTCCAATGAGCAGTTCTTC.

V gene TRBV3-1 (or the pseudogene TRBV3-2) combines with J gene TRBJ2-1, with TRBD2 as a possible D gene (5 bases). This CDR3 has 15 amino acids. The V end was cut by 0 bases, the J end by 8 bases, with 14 bases between. Germline V CDR1 and CDR2: LGHDT, YNNKEL (reference sequence). CDR3 amino acids: CASSQELVEGDEQFF. Written as DNA, the CDR3 is TGTGCCAGCAGCCAAGAACTAGTAGAGGGAGATGAGCAGTTCTTC.

The chain joins TRBV4-3 to TRBJ2-1; D is unresolved. The CDR3 consists of 16 residues. The V end lost 1 base, the J end lost 1 base, and 11 bases lay between the germline ends. Germline V gene data show CDR1 as LGHNA and CDR2 as YSLEER. The CDR3 loop reads CASSQAAEVSYNEQFF. In DNA form, the CDR3 reads TGCGCCAGCAGCCAAGCGGCCGAGGTATCCTACAATGAGCAGTTCTTC.

This chain joins TRBV10-3 and TRBJ2-2; D is ambiguous. The germline V and J ends were trimmed by 10 bases and 6 bases, with 12 bases remaining between them. Germline loops: CDR1 ENHRY, CDR2 SYGVKD. This CDR3 has 12 residues. Written as DNA, the CDR3 is TGTGCCACGCGGAGCGCCGCCGGGGAGCTGTTTTTT. Translated: CATRSAAGELFF.

The rearrangement links TRBV6-2 or TRBV6-3 to TRBJ1-5, with 11 bases identical to TRBD1. Per germline, CDR1 MNHEY and CDR2 SVGEGT. The V segment lost 4 bases and the J segment 11 bases; nucleotides outside the gene matches: 13. CDR3 size: 16 residues. CDR3 region: CASSWTGQGVYSTQHF. The CDR3, as DNA: TGTGCCAGCAGTTGGACGGGACAGGGGGTCTACTCGACCCAGCATTTT.

The chain combines TRBV6-4 with TRBJ1-2; D unclear. This CDR3 has 13 amino acids. The ends were cut back, 5 bases at V and 7 bases at J, with 14 bases in the middle. Germline CDR1 and CDR2: MRHNA and SNTAGT. Here the CDR3 reads CASSHSGAAGYTF. CDR3 DNA sequence: TGTGCCAGCAGTCATTCAGGAGCGGCTGGCTACACCTTC.

This clone was seen more than once but under ten times. This chain uses TRBV5-4 with TRBJ2-1, with TRBD2 identical over 11 bases. V lost 0 bases and J lost 3; bases outside the gene matches: 2. Per the germline V gene, CDR1 is SGHNT and CDR2 is YYREEE (reference sequence). The length of the CDR3 is 16 residues. The CDR3 protein is CASSLDLAGGYNEQFF. Written as DNA, the CDR3 is TGTGCCAGCAGCTTGGACCTAGCGGGAGGCTACAATGAGCAGTTCTTC.

The genes are TRBV5-1 and TRBJ1-1; 8 nucleotides line up with TRBD1. Germline CDR1 reads SGHRS; CDR2 reads YFSETQ. The J segment lost 1 base and the V segment lost 3 bases, leaving 8 bases of the junction unmatched. The CDR3 has 16 amino acids. As DNA, the CDR3 is TGCGCCAGCAGCTCGGATCCCGGGACAGGGAACACTGAAGCTTTCTTT. Residues: CASSSDPGTGNTEAFF.

The chain recombines TRBV6-5 with TRBJ2-7, with a tentative D call TRBD2 (7 bases). Germline CDR1 MNHEY, CDR2 SVGAGI. This CDR3 contains 15 residues. Trimming left V 7 bases short and J 4 bases short, with 20 bases between. The CDR3: CASTSRGAQSYEQYF. The CDR3 DNA follows: TGTGCCAGCACCTCACGGGGGGCCCAGAGTTACGAGCAGTACTTC.

This clone was seen a few times. V and J are TRBV5-5 and TRBJ2-1, with 8 bases fitting TRBD2. In germline, CDR1 is SGHKS, CDR2 YYEKEE (reference sequence). The CDR3 length is 15 residues. V gave up 4 bases and J gave up 3 bases; unmatched junction bases: 6. The CDR3 DNA reads TGTGCCAGCAGCCGGGGGGGGACAAACTACAATGAGCAGTTCTTC. As protein: CASSRGGTNYNEQFF.

The chain has TRBV11-1 and TRBJ2-1, with D possibly matching TRBD2 (5 bases). This CDR3 has 16 amino acids. Trimming pared 3 bases from V and 5 bases from J, leaving 17 bases between. The germline V gene has CDR1 SGHAT and CDR2 FQDESV (reference sequence). CDR3 amino acids: CASSFGLARNDNEQFF. As DNA, the CDR3 is TGTGCCAGCAGCTTTGGATTAGCGAGAAACGACAATGAGCAGTTCTTC. Using reference TRBV11-1 and TRBJ2-1 for the parts outside the CDR3, the full variable domain is EAEVAQSPRYKITEKSQAVAFWCDPISGHATLYWYRQILGQGPELLVQFQDESVVDDSQLPKDRFSAERLKGVDSTLKIQPAELGDSAMYLCASSFGLARNDNEQFFGPGTRLTVL.

The genes are TRBV11-2 and TRBJ1-4; maybe TRBD1 (5 bases). Germline V gene lookup returns CDR1 SGHAT and CDR2 FQNNGV. V dropped 5 bases and J dropped 8 bases, with 18 bases sitting between them. This CDR3 has 15 amino acids. CDR3: CASSPHWGVKEKLFF. For the CDR3, the DNA is TGTGCCAGCAGCCCCCATTGGGGGGTAAAGGAAAAACTGTTTTTT.

This clone was recorded a few times. DNA of the CDR3: TGTGCCAGCAGCCGCCCGGGCCACAATGAGCAGTTCTTC. Its protein is CASSRPGHNEQFF. This sequence joins TRBV11-3 and TRBJ2-1; the D is unclear. V was cut by 5 bases and J by 5 bases, with 10 bases left in between. Germline CDR1 reads SGHNT; CDR2 reads YENEEA. The length of the CDR3 is 13 residues.

The V and J genes are TRBV2 and TRBJ1-4; possibly TRBD1 for D (6 bases). This CDR3 has 15 amino acids. V gave up 6 bases and J gave up 4 bases, with 15 bases separating them. Germline CDR1 and CDR2: SNHLY and FYNNEI. The CDR3 nucleotides are TGTGCCAGCAGGGACCACAGGGCCCTTAATGAAAAACTGTTTTTT. This encodes CASRDHRALNEKLFF.

This rearrangement joins TRBV4-1 to TRBJ1-3, with 7 bases that match TRBD1. This CDR3 has 17 amino acids. CDR1 is MGHRA, CDR2 YSYEKL, per germline. V shed 1 base and J 0 bases; nucleotides not matched to a gene: 6. Written as DNA, the CDR3 is TGCGCCAGCAGCCAAGGTGACAGGGCCAACTCTGGAAACACCATATATTTT. Translating gives CASSQGDRANSGNTIYF.

This chain links TRBV4-3 with TRBJ1-2; 7 bases are shared with TRBD1. The ends lost 1 base at V and 0 bases at J; junction bases unmatched: 5. CDR3 length: 16 residues. Per germline, CDR1 LGHNA and CDR2 YSLEER. For the CDR3, the DNA is TGCGCCAGCAGCCAAGTGGGGACAGCACCTAACTATGGCTACACCTTC. It yields the protein CASSQVGTAPNYGYTF.

V is TRBV2 and J is TRBJ1-2, with 7 bases aligning to TRBD1. This CDR3 has 13 amino acids. CDR1 and CDR2 (germline): SNHLY, FYNNEI. Trimming took 4 bases from V and 8 from J; bases not matched to a gene: 7. The CDR3 coding sequence is TGTGCCAGCAGTGGGACAGGATCCGTGGGCTACACCTTC. Translation gives CASSGTGSVGYTF. The full variable domain, rest sourced from reference TRBV2 and TRBJ1-2, is EPEVTQTPSHQVTQMGQEVILRCVPISNHLYFYWYRQILGQKVEFLVSFYNNEISEKSEIFDDQFSVERPDGSNFTLKIRSTKLEDSAMYFCASSGTGSVGYTFGSGTRLTVV.

The sample holds a few counts of this clone. This sequence joins TRBV25-1 and TRBJ2-7; D is unclear. Trimming stripped 2 bases from V and 5 bases from J, with 10 bases between. Germline CDR1 is MGHDK and CDR2 is SYGVNS. The CDR3 runs to 13 residues. The CDR3 DNA reads as TGTGCCAGCAGTGAAGGGATTACAGACGAGCAGTACTTC. Translated, it gives CASSEGITDEQYF.

The chain uses TRBV19 and TRBJ2-3, with D perhaps matching TRBD2 (6 bases). Germline V lookup: CDR1 LNHDA, CDR2 SQIVND (reference sequence). V dropped 7 bases and J dropped 5 bases, with 25 bases sitting between them. The CDR3 runs to 17 residues. The CDR3 is CASTSTGRDLVGDTQYF. The DNA of the CDR3 is TGTGCCAGTACCTCGACTGGGCGGGATTTGGTGGGAGATACGCAGTATTTT. Supplemented by reference TRBV19 and TRBJ2-3, the full variable domain reads DGGITQSPKYLFRKEGQNVTLSCEQNLNHDAMYWYRQDPGQGLRLIYYSQIVNDFQKGDIAEGYSVSREKKESFPLTVTSAQKNPTAFYLCASTSTGRDLVGDTQYFGPGTRLTVL.

The J gene is TRBJ2-3, the V gene TRBV2, with TRBD2 matching 7 bases. Germline CDR1 SNHLY, CDR2 FYNNEI. The CDR3 totals 13 residues. Losses at the gene ends were 4 bases for V and 9 bases for J; bases not matched to a gene: 7. The CDR3 is CASSAGTMGTQYF. The CDR3 region has the DNA TGTGCCAGCAGTGCCGGGACTATGGGCACGCAGTATTTT.

This clone was seen only once. This chain connects TRBV20-1 to TRBJ1-1; no clear D. The CDR3 extends over 11 amino acids. Germline V gene sequence: CDR1 DFQATT, CDR2 SNEGSKA (reference sequence). The germline V and J ends were trimmed by 3 bases and 2 bases, with 4 bases remaining between them. CDR3 protein: CSARSNTEAFF. The DNA for the CDR3 is TGCAGTGCTAGGTCCAACACTGAAGCTTTCTTT.